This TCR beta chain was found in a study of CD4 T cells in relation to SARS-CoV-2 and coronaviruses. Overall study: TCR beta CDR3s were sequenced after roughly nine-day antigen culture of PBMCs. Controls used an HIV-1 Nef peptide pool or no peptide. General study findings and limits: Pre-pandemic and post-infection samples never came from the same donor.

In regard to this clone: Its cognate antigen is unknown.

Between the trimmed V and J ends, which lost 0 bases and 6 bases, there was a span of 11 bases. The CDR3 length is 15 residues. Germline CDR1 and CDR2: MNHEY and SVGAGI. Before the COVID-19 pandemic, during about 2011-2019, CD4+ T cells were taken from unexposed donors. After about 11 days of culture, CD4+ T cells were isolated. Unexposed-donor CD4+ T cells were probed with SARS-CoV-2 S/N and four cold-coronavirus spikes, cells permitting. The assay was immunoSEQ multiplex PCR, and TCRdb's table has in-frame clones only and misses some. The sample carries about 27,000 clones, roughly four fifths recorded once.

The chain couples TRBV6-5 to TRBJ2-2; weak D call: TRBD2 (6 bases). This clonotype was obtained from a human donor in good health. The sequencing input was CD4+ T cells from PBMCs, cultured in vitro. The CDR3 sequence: CASSYSAGRAGELFF. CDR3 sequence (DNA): TGTGCCAGCAGTTACTCGGCGGGACGGGCCGGGGAGCTGTTTTTT.